What follows describes a single T cell receptor beta chain. Its antigen is still unknown. This record comes from a study of T cells in localized non-small cell lung cancer. The study's findings and limits: Among blood samples, higher T cell density accompanied longer overall survival. Multi-region tumor sequencing was not done, so intratumor heterogeneity could not be excluded. Of the tissues analyzed, uninvolved adjacent lung showed maximal T cell clonality, greater than tumor. Across samples, adjacent lung featured a median around 56 of the top 100 tumor clones.

Sequencing used immunoSEQ multiplex PCR; TCRdb keeps in-frame clones, though not all of them. The sample consists of 10,000 to 15,000 clones, 86% of them appearing once. The CDR3 is made up of 14 amino acids. V shed 7 bases and J 0 bases; nucleotides not matched to a gene: 5. CDR1 is MRHNA and CDR2 is SNTAGT in the germline V gene. The sequences come from peripheral blood, collected before any cancer treatment. The chain joins TRBV6-4 to TRBJ2-7, with 8 bases aligning to TRBD1. This clonotype was obtained from a male donor at least 60 years old with stage III lung adenocarcinoma. The CDR3 region has the DNA TGTGCCAGCAAGGGACAGGCGAACTCCTACGAGCAGTACTTC. Protein sequence: CASKGQANSYEQYF.